Listed below are T cell receptor beta chains from one sample, sequenced in a study of blood T cell repertoires in COVID-19. TCRdb's copy holds only in-frame clones and misses some; the assay was immunoSEQ multiplex PCR. In the table there are around 260,000 clones, about 88% of which are singletons. Specimen: peripheral blood. The receptor source for this set is a young man with active or convalescent COVID-19. Each CDR3 is given with its conserved first and last residue. Each record gives: CDR3 protein, CDR3 DNA, D gene, CDR3 length, V gene, J gene, clone size. A D gene is named only where the DNA matches it firmly. Some rows mark clone size as missing; the rest say once, few, many or name a class of expanded clone.

CDR3aa: CASSLGLAGVTQYF
CDR3nt: TGTGCCAGCAGCTTGGGACTAGCGGGAGTTACGCAGTATTTT
d_gene: TRBD2
len: 14
v_gene: TRBV5-6
j_gene: TRBJ2-3
abundance: .

CDR3aa: CASSVGTSGGTDTQYF
CDR3nt: TGTGCCAGCAGCGTCGGGACTAGCGGGGGCACAGATACGCAGTATTTT
d_gene: TRBD2
len: 16
v_gene: TRBV5-8
j_gene: TRBJ2-3
abundance: once

CDR3aa: CASTMTRTSGSTDTQYF
CDR3nt: TGTGCCAGCACCATGACTCGGACTAGCGGTAGCACAGATACGCAGTATTTT
d_gene: TRBD2
len: 17
v_gene: TRBV5-6
j_gene: TRBJ2-3
abundance: .

CDR3aa: CASSPSTGHKTEAFF
CDR3nt: TGTGCCAGCAGTCCTTCGACAGGGCATAAAACTGAAGCTTTCTTT
d_gene: TRBD1
len: 15
v_gene: TRBV6-6
j_gene: TRBJ1-1
abundance: few

CDR3aa: CASSPGGTDTQYF
CDR3nt: TGTGCCAGCAGCCCAGGGGGCACAGATACGCAGTATTTT
d_gene: .
len: 13
v_gene: TRBV7-9
j_gene: TRBJ2-3
abundance: .

CDR3aa: CASNRYGGTYNEQFF
CDR3nt: TGTGCCAGCAACAGGTACGGGGGAACCTACAATGAGCAGTTCTTC
d_gene: .
len: 15
v_gene: TRBV7-9
j_gene: TRBJ2-1
abundance: once

CDR3aa: CASSLGGTGRQTQYF
CDR3nt: TGCGCCAGCAGCTTGGGCGGGACGGGAAGGCAGACCCAGTACTTC
d_gene: .
len: 15
v_gene: TRBV5-1
j_gene: TRBJ2-5
abundance: .

CDR3aa: CASSQARTPYEQYF
CDR3nt: TGTGCCAGCAGCCAAGCACGGACACCCTACGAGCAGTACTTC
d_gene: .
len: 14
v_gene: TRBV3-1/TRBV3-2
j_gene: TRBJ2-7
abundance: .

CDR3aa: CASSLGGAYNEQFF
CDR3nt: TGTGCCAGCAGTCTCGGGGGGGCCTACAATGAGCAGTTCTTC
d_gene: TRBD2
len: 14
v_gene: TRBV27
j_gene: TRBJ2-1
abundance: .

CDR3aa: CASSLGFPAQAYNEQFF
CDR3nt: TGCGCCAGCAGCTTGGGTTTTCCTGCCCAGGCTTACAATGAGCAGTTCTTC
d_gene: .
len: 17
v_gene: TRBV5-1
j_gene: TRBJ2-1
abundance: few

CDR3aa: CASGLEEGRNIQYF
CDR3nt: TGTGCCAGCGGGCTGGAGGAGGGTAGAAACATTCAGTACTTC
d_gene: .
len: 14
v_gene: TRBV2
j_gene: TRBJ2-4
abundance: .

CDR3aa: CAISEPQDVTGELFF
CDR3nt: TGTGCCATCAGTGAACCCCAGGATGTCACCGGGGAGCTGTTTTTT
d_gene: .
len: 15
v_gene: TRBV10-3
j_gene: TRBJ2-2
abundance: .

CDR3aa: CASRRDGQGPYEQYF
CDR3nt: TGCGCCAGCAGGCGCGACGGACAGGGCCCGTACGAGCAGTACTTC
d_gene: TRBD1
len: 15
v_gene: TRBV5-1
j_gene: TRBJ2-7
abundance: .

CDR3aa: CASSQNFGQGNSPLHF
CDR3nt: TGTGCCAGCAGCCAAAATTTTGGCCAGGGAAATTCACCCCTCCACTTT
d_gene: .
len: 16
v_gene: TRBV3-1/TRBV3-2
j_gene: TRBJ1-6
abundance: .

CDR3aa: CAWSIQGNNSPLHF
CDR3nt: TGTGCCTGGAGTATACAGGGGAATAATTCACCCCTCCACTTT
d_gene: TRBD1
len: 14
v_gene: TRBV30
j_gene: TRBJ1-6
abundance: .

CDR3aa: CSVDGGTSGVGETQYF
CDR3nt: TGCAGCGTTGACGGCGGGACTAGCGGGGTAGGAGAGACCCAGTACTTC
d_gene: TRBD2
len: 16
v_gene: TRBV29-1
j_gene: TRBJ2-5
abundance: .

CDR3aa: CASSLNGRLNGYTF
CDR3nt: TGTGCCAGCAGCTTAAATGGGAGATTGAATGGCTACACCTTC
d_gene: .
len: 14
v_gene: TRBV7-9
j_gene: TRBJ1-2
abundance: .

CDR3aa: CASSQETGKNTGELFF
CDR3nt: TGTGCCAGCAGCCAAGAGACAGGGAAAAACACCGGGGAGCTGTTTTTT
d_gene: TRBD1
len: 16
v_gene: TRBV4-2
j_gene: TRBJ2-2
abundance: .

CDR3aa: CASSQSRTTQYF
CDR3nt: TGTGCCAGCAGCCAAAGTCGAACAACCCAGTACTTC
d_gene: .
len: 12
v_gene: TRBV14
j_gene: TRBJ2-5
abundance: .

CDR3aa: CASSLMGGNEQFF
CDR3nt: TGTGCCAGCAGTTTAATGGGGGGCAATGAGCAGTTCTTC
d_gene: .
len: 13
v_gene: TRBV28
j_gene: TRBJ2-1
abundance: .

CDR3aa: CASSTPGLAGIYEQYF
CDR3nt: TGTGCCAGTAGTACCCCGGGACTAGCGGGCATCTACGAGCAGTACTTC
d_gene: TRBD2
len: 16
v_gene: TRBV19
j_gene: TRBJ2-7
abundance: .

CDR3aa: CAWSSVGGPWSEQFF
CDR3nt: TGTGCCTGGAGTTCGGTGGGGGGGCCCTGGAGTGAGCAGTTCTTC
d_gene: .
len: 15
v_gene: TRBV30
j_gene: TRBJ2-1
abundance: .

CDR3aa: CASSYSTGGKNSPLHF
CDR3nt: TGTGCCAGCAGTTATTCCACAGGGGGAAAAAATTCACCCCTCCACTTT
d_gene: TRBD1
len: 16
v_gene: TRBV27
j_gene: TRBJ1-6
abundance: .

CDR3aa: CASSLRTGIHEQYF
CDR3nt: TGTGCCAGCAGCCTTCGGACAGGGATCCACGAGCAGTACTTC
d_gene: TRBD1
len: 14
v_gene: TRBV3-1/TRBV3-2
j_gene: TRBJ2-7
abundance: once

CDR3aa: CASSWKTGANTEAFF
CDR3nt: TGCGCCAGCAGCTGGAAGACAGGGGCGAACACTGAAGCTTTCTTT
d_gene: TRBD1
len: 15
v_gene: TRBV5-1
j_gene: TRBJ1-1
abundance: .

CDR3aa: CASSSQDRGYEQYF
CDR3nt: TGCGCCAGCAGCTCCCAGGACAGGGGGTACGAGCAGTACTTC
d_gene: TRBD1
len: 14
v_gene: TRBV4-1
j_gene: TRBJ2-7
abundance: .

CDR3aa: CASSLSLRDRDNEQYF
CDR3nt: TGTGCCAGCAGCTTGTCCCTCCGGGACAGGGACAACGAGCAGTACTTC
d_gene: TRBD1
len: 16
v_gene: TRBV5-4
j_gene: TRBJ2-7
abundance: .

CDR3aa: CASSLDQASSGNTIYF
CDR3nt: TGCGCCAGCAGCTTGGATCAGGCCAGCTCTGGAAACACCATATATTTT
d_gene: .
len: 16
v_gene: TRBV5-1
j_gene: TRBJ1-3
abundance: .

CDR3aa: CASSQETSGGIAQHF
CDR3nt: TGCGCCAGCAGCCAAGAAACAAGCGGGGGCATAGCCCAGCATTTT
d_gene: .
len: 15
v_gene: TRBV4-1
j_gene: TRBJ1-5
abundance: .

CDR3aa: CASSQRIDGRECYEQYF
CDR3nt: TGTGCCAGCAGCCAAAGGATTGACGGGAGGGAGTGCTACGAGCAGTACTTC
d_gene: TRBD2
len: 17
v_gene: TRBV3-1/TRBV3-2
j_gene: TRBJ2-7
abundance: once

CDR3aa: CAWTPNQAYGYTF
CDR3nt: TGTGCCTGGACTCCAAACCAGGCCTATGGCTACACCTTC
d_gene: .
len: 13
v_gene: TRBV30
j_gene: TRBJ1-2
abundance: .

CDR3aa: CASSPTSGSTDTQYF
CDR3nt: TGTGCCAGCAGTCCTACTAGCGGGAGCACAGATACGCAGTATTTT
d_gene: TRBD2
len: 15
v_gene: TRBV6-5
j_gene: TRBJ2-3
abundance: .

CDR3aa: CASSLDRGRNTIYF
CDR3nt: TGTGCCAGCAGTCTGGACAGGGGGCGAAACACCATATATTTT
d_gene: TRBD1
len: 14
v_gene: TRBV6-5
j_gene: TRBJ1-3
abundance: once

CDR3aa: CASGTGGALPEQYF
CDR3nt: TGCGCCTCGGGAACAGGGGGCGCGCTCCCCGAGCAGTACTTC
d_gene: TRBD1
len: 14
v_gene: TRBV5-1
j_gene: TRBJ2-7
abundance: .

CDR3aa: CASSSGQGVDQPQHF
CDR3nt: TGTGCCAGCAGTTCGGGACAGGGAGTCGATCAGCCCCAGCATTTT
d_gene: TRBD1
len: 15
v_gene: TRBV28
j_gene: TRBJ1-5
abundance: .

CDR3aa: CVRSIGQGCRHEQYF
CDR3nt: TGTGTCAGAAGCATAGGTCAGGGCTGTAGGCACGAGCAGTACTTC
d_gene: .
len: 15
v_gene: TRBV7-5
j_gene: TRBJ2-7
abundance: .

CDR3aa: CASSYSFPNYGYTF
CDR3nt: TGTGCCAGCAGTTACTCCTTTCCGAACTATGGCTACACCTTC
d_gene: .
len: 14
v_gene: TRBV27
j_gene: TRBJ1-2
abundance: .

CDR3aa: CASSQSQGMNTEAFF
CDR3nt: TGCGCCAGCAGCCAATCTCAGGGTATGAACACTGAAGCTTTCTTT
d_gene: .
len: 15
v_gene: TRBV4-1
j_gene: TRBJ1-1
abundance: .

CDR3aa: CASSGGLADTDTQYF
CDR3nt: TGCGCCAGCAGTGGGGGACTAGCGGACACAGATACGCAGTATTTT
d_gene: TRBD2
len: 15
v_gene: TRBV10-1
j_gene: TRBJ2-3
abundance: .

CDR3aa: CASSDREDGTQYF
CDR3nt: TGTGCCAGCTCGGACAGGGAAGACGGTACGCAGTATTTT
d_gene: TRBD1
len: 13
v_gene: TRBV2
j_gene: TRBJ2-3
abundance: .

CDR3aa: CASSLNIGQENTEAFF
CDR3nt: TGTGCCAGCAGCCTAAATATTGGGCAGGAAAACACTGAAGCTTTCTTT
d_gene: .
len: 16
v_gene: TRBV11-2
j_gene: TRBJ1-1
abundance: many

CDR3aa: CASSLRVGPQHF
CDR3nt: TGTGCCAGCAGCCTCAGGGTTGGGCCCCAGCATTTT
d_gene: .
len: 12
v_gene: TRBV12-3/TRBV12-4
j_gene: TRBJ1-5
abundance: .

CDR3aa: CASSTEGFSGEKLFF
CDR3nt: TGCGCCAGCAGCACGGAAGGGTTTTCAGGGGAAAAACTGTTTTTT
d_gene: .
len: 15
v_gene: TRBV4-1
j_gene: TRBJ1-4
abundance: .

CDR3aa: CATSDSNQRSYEQYF
CDR3nt: TGTGCCACCAGTGATTCCAACCAGCGGAGCTACGAGCAGTACTTC
d_gene: .
len: 15
v_gene: TRBV24-1
j_gene: TRBJ2-7
abundance: .

CDR3aa: CASHHLTGSTGELFF
CDR3nt: TGTGCCAGCCATCACCTTACAGGGTCTACCGGGGAGCTGTTTTTT
d_gene: .
len: 15
v_gene: TRBV2
j_gene: TRBJ2-2
abundance: .

CDR3aa: CASRGQGPYEQYF
CDR3nt: TGTGCCAGCAGAGGACAGGGACCCTACGAGCAGTACTTC
d_gene: TRBD1
len: 13
v_gene: TRBV5-4
j_gene: TRBJ2-7
abundance: .

CDR3aa: CASDARRTSNSPLHF
CDR3nt: TGTGCCAGTGATGCCAGGAGGACCAGTAATTCACCCCTCCACTTT
d_gene: .
len: 15
v_gene: TRBV19
j_gene: TRBJ1-6
abundance: .

CDR3aa: CASSPGQWDYGYTF
CDR3nt: TGTGCCAGCAGCCCCGGACAGTGGGATTACGGCTACACCTTC
d_gene: .
len: 14
v_gene: TRBV7-2
j_gene: TRBJ1-2
abundance: .